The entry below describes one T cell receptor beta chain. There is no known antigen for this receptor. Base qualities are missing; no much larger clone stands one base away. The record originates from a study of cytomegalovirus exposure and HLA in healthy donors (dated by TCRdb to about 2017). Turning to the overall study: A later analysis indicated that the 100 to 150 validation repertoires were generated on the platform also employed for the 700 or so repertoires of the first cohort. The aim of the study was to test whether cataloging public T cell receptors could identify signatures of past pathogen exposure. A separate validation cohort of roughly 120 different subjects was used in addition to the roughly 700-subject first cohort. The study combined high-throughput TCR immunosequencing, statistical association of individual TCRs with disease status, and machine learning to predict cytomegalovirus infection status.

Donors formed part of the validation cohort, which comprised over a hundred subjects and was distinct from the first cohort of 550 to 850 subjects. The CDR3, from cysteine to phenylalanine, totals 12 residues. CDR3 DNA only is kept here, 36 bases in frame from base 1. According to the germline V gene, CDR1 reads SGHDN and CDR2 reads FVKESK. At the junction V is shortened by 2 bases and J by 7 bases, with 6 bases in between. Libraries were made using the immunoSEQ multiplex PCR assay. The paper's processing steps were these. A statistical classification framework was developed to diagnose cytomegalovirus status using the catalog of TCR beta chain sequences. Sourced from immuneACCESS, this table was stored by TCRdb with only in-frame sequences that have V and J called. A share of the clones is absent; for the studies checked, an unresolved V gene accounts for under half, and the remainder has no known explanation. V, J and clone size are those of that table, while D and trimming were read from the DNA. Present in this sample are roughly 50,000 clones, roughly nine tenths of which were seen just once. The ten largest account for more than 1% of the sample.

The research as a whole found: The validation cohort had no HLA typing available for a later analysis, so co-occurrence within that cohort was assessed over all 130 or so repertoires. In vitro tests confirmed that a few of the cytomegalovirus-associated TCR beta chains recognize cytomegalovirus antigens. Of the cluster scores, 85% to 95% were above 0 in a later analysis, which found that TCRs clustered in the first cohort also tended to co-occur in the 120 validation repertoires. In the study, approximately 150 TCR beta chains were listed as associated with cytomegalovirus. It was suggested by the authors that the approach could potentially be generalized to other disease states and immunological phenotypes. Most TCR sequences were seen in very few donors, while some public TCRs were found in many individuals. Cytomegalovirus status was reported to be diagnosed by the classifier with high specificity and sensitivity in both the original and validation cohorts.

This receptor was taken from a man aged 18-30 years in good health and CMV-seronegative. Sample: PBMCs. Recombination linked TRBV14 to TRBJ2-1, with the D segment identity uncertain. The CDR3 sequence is CASSQTLNEQFF. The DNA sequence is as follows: TGTGCCAGCAGCCAAACCCTAAATGAGCAGTTCTTC. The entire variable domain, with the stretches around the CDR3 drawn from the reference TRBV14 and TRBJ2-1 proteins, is EAGVTQFPSHSVIEKGQTVTLRCDPISGHDNLYWYRRVMGKEIKFLLHFVKESKQDESGMPNNRFLAERTGGTYSTLKVQPAELEDSGVYFCASSQTLNEQFFGPGTRLTVL.